Listed here are 30 T cell receptor beta chains from one sample, sequenced in a study of T cell changes during pregnancy in multiple sclerosis. The assay was immunoSEQ multiplex PCR, and TCRdb's table has in-frame clones only and misses some. The sample carries about 51,000 clones, 90% to 95% recorded once. Sample: CD4+ T cells from peripheral blood mononuclear cells, taken in the second trimester of pregnancy. These receptors all come from a female donor with multiple sclerosis, enrolled in a pregnancy study.

This clone showed up just a few times. The genes are TRBV2 and TRBJ1-2; D is ambiguous. The CDR3 length is 13 residues. Germline V CDR1 and CDR2: SNHLY, FYNNEI. V was shortened by 10 bases and J by 4 bases, with 16 bases between the two germline ends. The CDR3 sequence is CATSEGHSYGYTF. The CDR3, as DNA: TGTGCCACTTCGGAGGGTCATAGCTATGGCTACACCTTC.

V is TRBV29-1 and J is TRBJ1-1; possible D gene TRBD1, 5 bases. The V end was cut by 6 bases, the J end by 5 bases, with 16 bases between. The CDR3 runs to 13 residues. Germline loops: CDR1 SQVTM, CDR2 ANQGSEA. This CDR3 is CSVHLSGRTEAFF. In DNA form, the CDR3 reads TGCAGCGTCCATCTATCAGGGCGGACTGAAGCTTTCTTT.

The chain joins TRBV2 to TRBJ1-5; maybe TRBD1 (5 bases). The CDR3 extends over 15 amino acids. The V gene lost 7 bases and the J gene lost 0 bases, with 13 bases spanning the gap. The germline V gene has CDR1 SNHLY and CDR2 FYNNEI. The CDR3: CASTTSTASNQPQHF. The CDR3 coding sequence is TGTGCCAGCACCACCTCGACAGCTAGCAATCAGCCCCAGCATTTT.

The chain joins TRBV5-6 to TRBJ2-7; 7 bases fit TRBD1. The CDR3 totals 12 residues. Germline-derived CDR1 and CDR2 are SGHDT and YYEEEE. V gave up 3 bases and J gave up 6 bases; unmatched junction bases: 3. The CDR3 is CASSSTGREQYF. CDR3 sequence (DNA): TGTGCCAGCAGCTCGACAGGGCGCGAGCAGTACTTC.

The rearrangement uses TRBV19 and TRBJ2-6; 9 positions agree with TRBD2. The CDR3 consists of 17 residues. V trimming: 6 bases; J trimming: 0 bases; junction bases outside the gene matches: 6. Germline loops: CDR1 LNHDA, CDR2 SQIVND (reference sequence). CDR3 in amino acids: CASRYSGGYSGANVLTF. The DNA for the CDR3 is TGTGCCAGTAGATATAGCGGGGGCTACTCTGGGGCCAACGTCCTGACTTTC.

This chain uses TRBV6-1 with TRBJ2-3; 8 bases fit TRBD2. This CDR3 comprises 13 residues. Germline-derived CDR1 and CDR2 are MNHNS and SASEGT. V was pared by 6 bases and J by 1 base, with 0 bases of the junction left unmatched. In DNA form, the CDR3 reads TGTGCCAGCAGGACTAGCGGCACAGATACGCAGTATTTT. Amino acid sequence: CASRTSGTDTQYF.

The chain links TRBV14 to TRBJ2-7, with D maybe TRBD2 (6 bases). The CDR3 consists of 14 residues. CDR1 SGHDN and CDR2 FVKESK come from the germline V gene. V lost 2 bases to trimming and J lost 5 bases, with 13 bases between them. Written as DNA, the CDR3 is TGTGCCAGCAGCCAAAATTCGGACTATCACGAGCAGTACTTC. Translating gives CASSQNSDYHEQYF.

Points on this clone: Relative to the germline gene, one junction end is altered; a read error may explain this. The genes are TRBV11-1 and TRBJ2-7; D might be TRBD1 (7 bases). CDR3 length: 12 amino acids. Germline V gives CDR1 SGHAT, CDR2 FQDESV (reference sequence). The CDR3 here is CASSGRQGGFRF. CDR3 nucleotide sequence: TGTGCCAGCAGCGGACGACAGGGAGGCTTTCGGTTC.

The rearrangement joins TRBV19 to TRBJ1-3; no reliable D call. This CDR3 is 15 amino acids long. Between the trimmed V and J ends, which lost 6 bases and 1 base, there was a span of 13 bases. Germline CDR1 is LNHDA and CDR2 is SQIVND (reference sequence). CDR3 DNA: TGTGCCAGTAGAGCCGCGTACGGGTCTGGAAACACCATATATTTT. Protein product: CASRAAYGSGNTIYF.

The gene calls are TRBV18 and TRBJ1-2; tentative D call: TRBD1 (5 bases). CDR1 is KGHSH and CDR2 is LQKENI in the germline V gene. Trimming stripped 1 base from V and 2 bases from J, with 8 bases between. This CDR3 is built from 14 residues. CDR3 protein: CASSPLQENYGYTF. The DNA of the CDR3 is TGTGCCAGCTCACCACTACAGGAAAACTATGGCTACACCTTC.

This clone was detected once. DNA of the CDR3: TGCGCCAGCAGCCCTGGACAGGGGACCTACAATGAGCAGTTCTTC. It codes for CASSPGQGTYNEQFF. The chain employs TRBV5-1 and TRBJ2-1; 9 positions match TRBD1. CDR3 length: 15 residues. V lost 4 bases, J lost 2 bases, and 4 bases stayed unmatched. Germline V gene lookup returns CDR1 SGHRS and CDR2 YFSETQ.

This clone has just one count. The chain combines TRBV7-9 with TRBJ1-1; 7 positions agree with TRBD1. CDR3 length equals 13 residues. Looked up from germline, CDR1 is SEHNR and CDR2 is FQNEAQ (reference sequence). Trimming took 3 bases from V and 3 from J; bases not matched to a gene: 1. CDR3 sequence: CASSLQGDTEAFF. DNA for the CDR3: TGTGCCAGCAGCTTGCAGGGGGACACTGAAGCTTTCTTT.

The CDR3 loop is CASSLGPYRVPPLHF. In DNA form, the CDR3 reads TGTGCCAGCAGCTTGGGGCCCTACAGGGTACCACCCCTCCACTTT. The J gene is TRBJ1-6, the V gene TRBV5-8; weak D call: TRBD1 (6 bases). The CDR3 has 15 amino acids. Trimming stripped 0 bases from V and 11 bases from J, with 15 bases between. Germline V gives CDR1 SGHTS, CDR2 YDEGEE.

The CDR3 DNA reads as TGTGCCAGCAGCCCCGGACAGGGAGGCTTCGGCTACACCTTC. This encodes CASSPGQGGFGYTF. The V and J genes are TRBV5-4 and TRBJ1-2; TRBD1 agrees at 8 bases. Germline V CDR1 and CDR2: SGHNT, YYREEE (reference sequence). CDR3 length: 14 residues. Trimming removed 4 bases from V and 8 bases from J; junction bases left unmatched: 10. Full variable domain (missing parts from reference TRBV5-4 and TRBJ1-2): ETGVTQSPTHLIKTRGQQVTLRCSSQSGHNTVSWYQQALGQGPQFIFQYYREEENGRGNFPPRFSGLQFPNYSSELNVNALELDDSALYLCASSPGQGGFGYTFGSGTRLTVV.

The J gene is TRBJ1-1, the V gene TRBV19; D perhaps matches TRBD1 (6 bases). CDR1 is LNHDA, CDR2 SQIVND, per germline (reference sequence). Trimming left V 5 bases short and J 1 base short, with 14 bases between. This CDR3 is 15 amino acids long. The CDR3 sequence is CASSSPGTSNTEAFF. CDR3 bases: TGTGCCAGTAGTTCGCCCGGGACATCGAACACTGAAGCTTTCTTT. Supplemented by reference TRBV19 and TRBJ1-1, the full variable domain reads DGGITQSPKYLFRKEGQNVTLSCEQNLNHDAMYWYRQDPGQGLRLIYYSQIVNDFQKGDIAEGYSVSREKKESFPLTVTSAQKNPTAFYLCASSSPGTSNTEAFFGQGTRLTVV.

This chain uses TRBV4-2 with TRBJ1-2, with a weak D call TRBD1 (5 bases). Germline CDR1 and CDR2: LGHNA and YNFKEQ. The CDR3 has 14 amino acids. The V end lost 4 bases, the J end lost 6 bases, and 15 bases lay between the germline ends. CDR3 DNA sequence: TGTGCCAGCAGCCCTCAGGGAACTTGGGATGGCTACACCTTC. It is translated as CASSPQGTWDGYTF.

This clone was counted a single time. The chain uses TRBV4-3 and TRBJ2-3; 12 bases match TRBD2. Germline loops: CDR1 LGHNA, CDR2 YSLEER. V shed 0 bases and J 4 bases; nucleotides not matched to a gene: 8. The CDR3 loop spans 18 amino acids. The CDR3 loop is CASSQDLAGGRRADTQYF. CDR3 nucleotide sequence: TGCGCCAGCAGCCAAGACCTAGCGGGGGGGCGTAGGGCAGATACGCAGTATTTT.

V gene TRBV4-3 combines with J gene TRBJ2-7, with D perhaps TRBD1 (6 bases). Germline lookup yields CDR1 LGHNA and CDR2 YSLEER. V lost 0 bases, J lost 3 bases, and 12 bases lay in between. This CDR3 has 15 residues. In DNA form, the CDR3 reads TGCGCCAGCAGCCAAGATAACAGGGAATACTACGAGCAGTACTTC. It translates to CASSQDNREYYEQYF.

This clone was detected only a few times. This chain uses TRBV5-4 with TRBJ1-6; no firm D call. The CDR3 spans 14 residues. Germline values: CDR1 SGHNT, CDR2 YYREEE (reference sequence). The V and J ends lost 0 bases and 6 bases respectively, with 7 bases between them. The DNA of the CDR3 is TGTGCCAGCAGCTTGGAAGTCGGTAATTCACCCCTCCACTTT. Amino acids: CASSLEVGNSPLHF.

The genes are TRBV28 and TRBJ2-3; D is possibly TRBD1 (6 bases). Germline values: CDR1 MDHEN, CDR2 SYDVKM. This CDR3 contains 13 residues. The germline V and J ends were trimmed by 7 bases and 3 bases, with 11 bases remaining between them. The CDR3, as DNA: TGTGCCAGCACAGGGGATGGGACAGATACGCAGTATTTT. It encodes CASTGDGTDTQYF.

This clone was seen just once. The chain uses TRBV7-2 and TRBJ2-7; 9 nucleotides align to TRBD1. The CDR3 is 14 amino acids. Germline trimming cut 6 bases from V and 7 bases from J; bases unmatched to any gene: 10. CDR1 and CDR2 from the germline V gene are SGHTA and FQGNSA. This chain's CDR3 is CASRLTGGTQEQYF. CDR3 DNA: TGTGCCAGCAGATTAACAGGGGGCACGCAGGAGCAGTACTTC.

The chain carries TRBV7-9 and TRBJ1-2, with 11 positions matching TRBD1. J was trimmed by 8 bases and V by 4 bases; bases with no gene match: 6. The CDR3 runs to 14 residues. Germline assignment: CDR1 SEHNR and CDR2 FQNEAQ (reference sequence). This CDR3 reads CASSYGQGAQGYTF. The CDR3 bases are TGTGCCAGCAGCTACGGACAGGGGGCGCAAGGCTACACCTTC.

CDR3 residues: CASSLGGVGEKLFF. CDR3 coding DNA: TGTGCCAGCAGCTTGGGGGGGGTCGGTGAAAAACTGTTTTTT. The V gene is TRBV11-2, the J gene TRBJ1-4; possible D gene TRBD1, 5 bases. CDR1 is SGHAT, CDR2 FQNNGV, per germline. This CDR3 has 14 residues. V dropped 3 bases and J dropped 7 bases, with 12 bases sitting between them.

The V gene is TRBV27, the J gene TRBJ1-5; no clear D gene. The CDR3 length is 12 residues. Per the germline V gene, CDR1 is MNHEY and CDR2 is SMNVEV (reference sequence). The CDR3: CNLPGANQPQHF. The CDR3, as DNA: TGTAACCTCCCAGGTGCCAATCAGCCCCAGCATTTT.

This chain joins TRBV9 and TRBJ2-1; D is uncertain. This CDR3 has 15 residues. Germline CDR1 reads SGDLS; CDR2 reads YYNGEE. V was pared by 0 bases and J by 7 bases, with 14 bases between. The CDR3 nucleotides are TGTGCCAGCAGCGTAGACGGAGATCGGTGGAATGAGCAGTTCTTC. Translated: CASSVDGDRWNEQFF.

This clone was seen once. J is TRBJ1-1 and V is TRBV7-2; no clear D. The CDR3 totals 14 residues. V dropped 3 bases and J dropped 1 base, with 9 bases sitting between them. Looked up from germline, CDR1 is SGHTA and CDR2 is FQGNSA. The CDR3 nucleotides are TGTGCCAGCAGCTTCTACTGGTCGAACACTGAAGCTTTCTTT. It specifies CASSFYWSNTEAFF. The whole variable domain, filled in from reference TRBV7-2 and TRBJ1-1, reads GAGVSQSPSNKVTEKGKDVELRCDPISGHTALYWYRQSLGQGLEFLIYFQGNSAPDKSGLPSDRFSAERTGGSVSTLTIQRTQQEDSAVYLCASSFYWSNTEAFFGQGTRLTVV.

The chain has TRBV30 and TRBJ2-2, with D possibly TRBD1 on 6 matching bases. The germline V gene has CDR1 GTSNPN and CDR2 SVGIG (reference sequence). The CDR3 has 14 amino acids. With 2 bases removed from V and 3 bases from J, the gap between germline ends came to 10 bases. The CDR3 DNA follows: TGTGCCTGGAGTCAGGGGCGGGACACCGGGGAGCTGTTTTTT. It is translated as CAWSQGRDTGELFF. Using reference TRBV30 and TRBJ2-2 for the parts outside the CDR3, the full variable domain is SQTIHQWPATLVQPVGSPLSLECTVEGTSNPNLYWYRQAAGRGLQLLFYSVGIGQISSEVPQNLSASRPQDRQFILSSKKLLLSDSGFYLCAWSQGRDTGELFFGEGSRLTVL.

This chain connects TRBV7-2 to TRBJ1-5; tentatively, D is TRBD1 (5 bases). The germline gives CDR1 SGHTA, CDR2 FQGNSA. V dropped 5 bases and J dropped 2 bases, with 16 bases sitting between them. This CDR3 has 16 amino acids. This CDR3 is CASSRDLGQGNQPQHF. CDR3 sequence (DNA): TGTGCCAGCAGCCGAGATCTGGGGCAGGGCAATCAGCCCCAGCATTTT. Variable domain in full (rest from reference TRBV7-2 and TRBJ1-5): GAGVSQSPSNKVTEKGKDVELRCDPISGHTALYWYRQSLGQGLEFLIYFQGNSAPDKSGLPSDRFSAERTGGSVSTLTIQRTQQEDSAVYLCASSRDLGQGNQPQHFGDGTRLSIL.

V is TRBV6-1 and J is TRBJ2-5; D possibly corresponds to TRBD2 (7 bases). Germline V gene sequence: CDR1 MNHNS, CDR2 SASEGT. V was shortened by 7 bases and J by 5 bases, with 17 bases between the two germline ends. The CDR3 contains 14 residues. CDR3 in DNA: TGTGCCAGCATTCGGGGGGCGGTATTGGAGACCCAGTACTTC. Translating gives CASIRGAVLETQYF.

This clone was seen a few times. The chain carries TRBV7-2 and TRBJ2-7, with D possibly matching TRBD1 (6 bases). The CDR3 has 13 amino acids. The V gene's germline CDR1 is SGHTA and CDR2 FQGNSA. V lost 6 bases and J lost 2, with 11 bases in between. The CDR3 DNA is TGTGCCAGCAGGGTGACAGGCGCCTACGAGCAGTACTTC. This translates into CASRVTGAYEQYF.